The text below deals with one TCR beta chain. These data are taken from a study of shared clonotypes between healthy human individuals. Assay used: immunoSEQ multiplex PCR; TCRdb lists only in-frame clones, some missing. This sample has roughly 2,300,000 clones; approximately 90% occur once, and the top ten carry about 0.41%. Germline V CDR1 and CDR2: SGHVS, FNYEAQ. V gave up 5 bases and J gave up 4 bases, with 14 bases separating them. This CDR3 comprises 14 residues. Material for sequencing was naive CD4+ T cells from PBMCs. Subset here: CD45RA+ positively selected. The chain joins TRBV7-6 to TRBJ1-2; D is perhaps TRBD1 (5 bases). The receptor comes from a man younger than 35 in good health. Some clones in this sample may be carry-over from other donors' samples. CDR3 nucleotides: TGTGCCAGCAGCCCCTGGCAGGGACTCTATGGCTACACCTTC. Translating it yields CASSPWQGLYGYTF. Drawing the rest from reference TRBV7-6 and TRBJ1-2, the complete variable domain is GAGVSQSPRYKVTKRGQDVALRCDPISGHVSLYWYRQALGQGPEFLTYFNYEAQQDKSGLPNDRFSAERPEGSISTLTIQRTEQRDSAMYRCASSPWQGLYGYTFGSGTRLTVV.